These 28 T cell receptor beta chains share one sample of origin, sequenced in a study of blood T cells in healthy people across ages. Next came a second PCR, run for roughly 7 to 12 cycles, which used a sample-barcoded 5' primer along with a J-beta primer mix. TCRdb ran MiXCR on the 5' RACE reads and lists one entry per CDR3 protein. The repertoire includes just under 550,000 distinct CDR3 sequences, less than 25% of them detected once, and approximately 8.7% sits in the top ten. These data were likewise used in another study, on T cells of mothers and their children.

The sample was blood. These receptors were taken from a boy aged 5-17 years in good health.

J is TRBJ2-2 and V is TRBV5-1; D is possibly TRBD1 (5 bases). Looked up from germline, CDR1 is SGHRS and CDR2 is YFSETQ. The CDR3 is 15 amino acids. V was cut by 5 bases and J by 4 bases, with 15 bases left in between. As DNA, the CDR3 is TGCGCCAGCAGAATCCAGGACACTTTCACCGGGGAGCTGTTTTTT. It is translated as CASRIQDTFTGELFF.

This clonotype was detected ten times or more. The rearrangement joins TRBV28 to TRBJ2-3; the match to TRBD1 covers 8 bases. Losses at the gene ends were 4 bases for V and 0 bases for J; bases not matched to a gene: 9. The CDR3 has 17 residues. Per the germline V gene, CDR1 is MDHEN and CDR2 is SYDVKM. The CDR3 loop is CASSSGQGEGSTDTQYF. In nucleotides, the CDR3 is TGTGCCAGCAGTTCCGGACAGGGAGAGGGTAGCACAGATACGCAGTATTTT. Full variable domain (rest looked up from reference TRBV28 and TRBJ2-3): DVKVTQSSRYLVKRTGEKVFLECVQDMDHENMFWYRQDPGLGLRLIYFSYDVKMKEKGDIPEGYSVSREKKERFSLILESASTNQTSMYLCASSSGQGEGSTDTQYFGPGTRLTVL.

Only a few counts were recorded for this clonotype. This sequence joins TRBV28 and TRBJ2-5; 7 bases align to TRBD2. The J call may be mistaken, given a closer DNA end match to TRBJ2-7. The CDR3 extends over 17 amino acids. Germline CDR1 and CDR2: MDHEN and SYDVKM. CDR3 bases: TGTGCCAGCAGTCTACCTAGCGGTCATACCCTCTCCTACGAGCAGTACTTC. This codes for CASSLPSGHTLSYEQYF.

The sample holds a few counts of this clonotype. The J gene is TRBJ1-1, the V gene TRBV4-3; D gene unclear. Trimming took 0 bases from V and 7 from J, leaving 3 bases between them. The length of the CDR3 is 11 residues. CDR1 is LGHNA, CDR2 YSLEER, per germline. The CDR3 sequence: CASSQDGEAFF. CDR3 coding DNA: TGCGCCAGCAGCCAAGATGGTGAAGCTTTCTTT.

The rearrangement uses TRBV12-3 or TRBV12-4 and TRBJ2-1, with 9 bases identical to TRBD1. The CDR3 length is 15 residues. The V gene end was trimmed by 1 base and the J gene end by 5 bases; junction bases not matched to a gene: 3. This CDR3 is CASSLGRTGDNEQFF. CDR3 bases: TGTGCCAGCAGTTTAGGGCGGACAGGGGACAATGAGCAGTTCTTC.

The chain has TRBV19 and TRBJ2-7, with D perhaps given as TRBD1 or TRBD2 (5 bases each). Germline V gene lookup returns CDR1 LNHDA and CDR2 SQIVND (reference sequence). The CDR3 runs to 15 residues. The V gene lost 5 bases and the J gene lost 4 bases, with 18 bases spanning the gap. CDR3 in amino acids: CASSPAGGQGYEQYF. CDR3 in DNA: TGTGCCAGTAGTCCGGCCGGAGGCCAGGGATACGAGCAGTACTTC. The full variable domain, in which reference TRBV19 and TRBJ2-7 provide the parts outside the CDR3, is DGGITQSPKYLFRKEGQNVTLSCEQNLNHDAMYWYRQDPGQGLRLIYYSQIVNDFQKGDIAEGYSVSREKKESFPLTVTSAQKNPTAFYLCASSPAGGQGYEQYFGPGTRLTVT.

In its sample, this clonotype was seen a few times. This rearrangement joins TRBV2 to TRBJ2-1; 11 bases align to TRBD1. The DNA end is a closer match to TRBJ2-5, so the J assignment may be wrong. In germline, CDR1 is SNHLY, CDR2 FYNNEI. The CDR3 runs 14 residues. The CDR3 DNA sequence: TGTGCCAGCAGTCCGGGACAGGGGGAGAAGACCCAGTACTTC. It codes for CASSPGQGEKTQYF.

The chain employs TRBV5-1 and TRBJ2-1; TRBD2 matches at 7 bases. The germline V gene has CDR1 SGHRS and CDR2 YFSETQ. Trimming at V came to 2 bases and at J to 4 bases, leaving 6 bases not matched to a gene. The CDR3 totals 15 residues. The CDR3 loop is CASSFSGARYNEQFF. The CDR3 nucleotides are TGCGCCAGCAGCTTCAGCGGGGCCCGATACAATGAGCAGTTCTTC.

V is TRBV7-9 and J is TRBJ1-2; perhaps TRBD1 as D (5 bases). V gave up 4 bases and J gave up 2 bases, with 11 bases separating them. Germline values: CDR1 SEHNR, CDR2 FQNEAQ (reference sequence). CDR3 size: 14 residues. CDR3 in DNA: TGTGCCAGCAGCTCCGTCTGGGGGAACTATGGCTACACCTTC. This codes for CASSSVWGNYGYTF.

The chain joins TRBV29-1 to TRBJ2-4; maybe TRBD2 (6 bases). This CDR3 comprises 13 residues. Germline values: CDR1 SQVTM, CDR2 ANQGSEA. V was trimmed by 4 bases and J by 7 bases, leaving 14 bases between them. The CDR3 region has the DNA TGCAGCGTTGCAAATCAAAGCGGGAACATTCAGTACTTC. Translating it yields CSVANQSGNIQYF.

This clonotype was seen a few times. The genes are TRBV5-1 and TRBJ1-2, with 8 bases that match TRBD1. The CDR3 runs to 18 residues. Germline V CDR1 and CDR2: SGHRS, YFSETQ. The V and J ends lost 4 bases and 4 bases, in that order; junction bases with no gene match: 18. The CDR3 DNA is TGCGCCAGCAGCGTGGGACAGGCAAGCCAAATAAGTGGCTATGGCTACACCTTC. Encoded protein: CASSVGQASQISGYGYTF.

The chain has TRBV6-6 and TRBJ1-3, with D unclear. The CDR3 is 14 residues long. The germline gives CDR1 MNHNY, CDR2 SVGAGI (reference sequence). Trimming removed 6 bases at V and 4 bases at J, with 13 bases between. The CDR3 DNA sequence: TGTGCCAGCAGCCGACTCGGGTCGGGAAACACCATATATTTT. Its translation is CASSRLGSGNTIYF.

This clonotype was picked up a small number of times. CDR3 in DNA: TGTGCCAGCAGCTTTCGTGGTCCTGGGTCCTACAATGAGCAGTTCTTC. It is translated as CASSFRGPGSYNEQFF. The chain is built from TRBV13 and TRBJ2-1; D is ambiguous. The CDR3 totals 16 residues. The V gene lost 3 bases and the J gene lost 1 base, with 13 bases spanning the gap. Germline V lookup: CDR1 PRHDT, CDR2 FYEKMQ (reference sequence).

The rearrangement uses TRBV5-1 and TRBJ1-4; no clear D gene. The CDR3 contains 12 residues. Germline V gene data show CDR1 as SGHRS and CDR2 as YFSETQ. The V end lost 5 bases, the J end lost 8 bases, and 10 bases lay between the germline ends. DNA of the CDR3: TGCGCCAGCAGGGGGATGATGGAAAAACTGTTTTTT. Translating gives CASRGMMEKLFF.

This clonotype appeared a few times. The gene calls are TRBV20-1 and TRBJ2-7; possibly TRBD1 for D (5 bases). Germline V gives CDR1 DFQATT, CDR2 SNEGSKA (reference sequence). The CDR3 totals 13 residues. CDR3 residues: CSSDLDSSYEQYF. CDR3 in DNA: TGCAGCTCGGACCTCGACAGCTCCTACGAGCAGTACTTC.

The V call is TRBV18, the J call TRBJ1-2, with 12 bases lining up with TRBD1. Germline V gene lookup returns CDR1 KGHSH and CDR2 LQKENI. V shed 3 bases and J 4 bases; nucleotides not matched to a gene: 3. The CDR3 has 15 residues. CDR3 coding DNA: TGTGCCAGCTCACCTCCGGGACAGGGGGCCTATGGCTACACCTTC. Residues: CASSPPGQGAYGYTF.

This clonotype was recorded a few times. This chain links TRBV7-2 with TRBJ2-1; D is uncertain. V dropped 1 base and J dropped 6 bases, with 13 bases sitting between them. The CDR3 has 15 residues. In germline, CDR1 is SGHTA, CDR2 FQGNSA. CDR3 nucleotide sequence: TGTGCCAGCAGCTTAGTACCTCTCAACCCCAATGAGCAGTTCTTC. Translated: CASSLVPLNPNEQFF.

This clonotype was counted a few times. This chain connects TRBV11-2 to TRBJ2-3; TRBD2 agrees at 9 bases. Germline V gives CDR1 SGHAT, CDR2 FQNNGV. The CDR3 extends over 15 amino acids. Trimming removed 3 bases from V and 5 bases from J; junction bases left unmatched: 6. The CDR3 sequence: CASSLDSGGRDTQYF. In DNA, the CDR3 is TGTGCCAGCAGCTTGGATAGCGGGGGTAGAGATACGCAGTATTTT.

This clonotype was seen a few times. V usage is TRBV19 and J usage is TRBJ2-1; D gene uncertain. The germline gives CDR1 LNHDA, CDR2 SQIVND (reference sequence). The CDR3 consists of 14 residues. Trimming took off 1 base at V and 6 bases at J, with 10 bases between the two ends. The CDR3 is CASSIAAKGNEQFF. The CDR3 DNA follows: TGTGCCAGTAGTATAGCGGCCAAGGGCAATGAGCAGTTCTTC.

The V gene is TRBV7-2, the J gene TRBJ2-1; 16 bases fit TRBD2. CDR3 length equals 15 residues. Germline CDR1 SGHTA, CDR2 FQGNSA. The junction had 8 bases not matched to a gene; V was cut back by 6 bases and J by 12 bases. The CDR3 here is CASSRTGTSGRAQFF. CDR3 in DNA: TGTGCCAGCAGTCGAACCGGGACTAGCGGGAGGGCGCAGTTCTTC.

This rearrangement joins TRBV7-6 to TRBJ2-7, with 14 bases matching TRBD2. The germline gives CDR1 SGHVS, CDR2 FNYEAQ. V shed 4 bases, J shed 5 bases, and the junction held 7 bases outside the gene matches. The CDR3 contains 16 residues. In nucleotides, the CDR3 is TGTGCCAGCAGCTCGGGACTAGCGGGAGTCTCACACGAGCAGTACTTC. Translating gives CASSSGLAGVSHEQYF.

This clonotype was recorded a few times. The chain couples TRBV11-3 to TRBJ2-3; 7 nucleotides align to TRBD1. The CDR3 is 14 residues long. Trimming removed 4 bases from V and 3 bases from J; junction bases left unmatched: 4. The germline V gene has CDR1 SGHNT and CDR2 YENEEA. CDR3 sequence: CASSSGTVTDTQYF. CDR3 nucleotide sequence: TGTGCCAGCAGCTCCGGGACAGTAACAGATACGCAGTATTTT. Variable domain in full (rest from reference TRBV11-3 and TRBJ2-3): EAGVVQSPRYKIIEKKQPVAFWCNPISGHNTLYWYLQNLGQGPELLIRYENEEAVDDSQLPKDRFSAERLKGVDSTLKIQPAELGDSAVYLCASSSGTVTDTQYFGPGTRLTVL.

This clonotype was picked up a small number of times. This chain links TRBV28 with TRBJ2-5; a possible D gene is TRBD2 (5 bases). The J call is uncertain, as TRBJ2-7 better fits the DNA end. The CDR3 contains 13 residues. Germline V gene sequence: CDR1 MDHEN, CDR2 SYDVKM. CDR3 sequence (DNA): TGTGCCAGCAGTTTTGGCGGGTACTACGAGCAGTACTTC. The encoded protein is CASSFGGYYEQYF.

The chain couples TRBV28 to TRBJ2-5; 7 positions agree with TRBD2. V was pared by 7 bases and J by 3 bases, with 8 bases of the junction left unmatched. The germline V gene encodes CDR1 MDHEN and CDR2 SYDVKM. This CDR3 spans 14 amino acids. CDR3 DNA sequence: TGTGCCAGCACCTCCCGGGACTACAAAGAGACCCAGTACTTC. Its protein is CASTSRDYKETQYF.

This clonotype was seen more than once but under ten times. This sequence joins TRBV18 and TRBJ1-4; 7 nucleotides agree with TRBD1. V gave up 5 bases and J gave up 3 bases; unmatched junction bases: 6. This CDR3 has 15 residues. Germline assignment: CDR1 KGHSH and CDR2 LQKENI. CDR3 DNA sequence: TGTGCCAGCTCATCCGGACAGGCGCCTAATGAAAAACTGTTTTTT. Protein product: CASSSGQAPNEKLFF.

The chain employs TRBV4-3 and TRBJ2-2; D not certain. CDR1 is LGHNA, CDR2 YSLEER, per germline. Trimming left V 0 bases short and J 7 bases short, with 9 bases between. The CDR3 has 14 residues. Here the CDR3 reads CASSQDMVGGELFF. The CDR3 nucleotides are TGCGCCAGCAGCCAAGATATGGTCGGCGGGGAGCTGTTTTTT.

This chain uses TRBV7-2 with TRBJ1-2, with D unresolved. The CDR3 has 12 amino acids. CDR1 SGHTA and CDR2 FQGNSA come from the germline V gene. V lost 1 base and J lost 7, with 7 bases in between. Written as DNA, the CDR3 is TGTGCCAGCAGCTTAGAGAGTGGTGGCTACACCTTC. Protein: CASSLESGGYTF.

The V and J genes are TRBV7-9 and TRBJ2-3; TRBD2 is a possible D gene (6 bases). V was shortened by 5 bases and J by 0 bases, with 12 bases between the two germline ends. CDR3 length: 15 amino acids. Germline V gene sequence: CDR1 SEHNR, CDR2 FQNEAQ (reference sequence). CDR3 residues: CASSLGLPSTDTQYF. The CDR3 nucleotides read TGTGCCAGCAGCCTTGGACTACCAAGCACAGATACGCAGTATTTT.